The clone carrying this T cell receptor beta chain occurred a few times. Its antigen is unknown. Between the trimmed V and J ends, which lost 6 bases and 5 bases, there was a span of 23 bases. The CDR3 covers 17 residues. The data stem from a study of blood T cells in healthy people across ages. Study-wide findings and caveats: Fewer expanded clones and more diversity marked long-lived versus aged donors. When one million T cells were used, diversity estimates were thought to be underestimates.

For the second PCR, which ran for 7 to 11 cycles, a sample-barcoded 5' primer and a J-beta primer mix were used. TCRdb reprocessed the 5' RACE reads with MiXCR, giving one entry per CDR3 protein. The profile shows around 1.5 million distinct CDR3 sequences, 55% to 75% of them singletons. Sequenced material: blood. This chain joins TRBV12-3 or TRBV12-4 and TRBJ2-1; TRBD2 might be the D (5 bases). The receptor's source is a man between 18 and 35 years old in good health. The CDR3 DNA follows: TGTGCCAGCAGCCCACTCGGGGTGGGAGACCTTGACAATGAGCAGTTCTTC. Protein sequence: CASSPLGVGDLDNEQFF.